The present T cell receptor (beta chain) was sequenced within a study of tumor-infiltrating lymphocytes in primary liver carcinoma. Remarks on this clonotype: Its antigen is currently unknown. Its ends do not fully match the called genes, so a read error is possible.

Synthesis of TCR beta cDNA was carried out from around 540 ng total RNA with a constant-region primer. Libraries for TCR beta were built through three nested multiplex PCR rounds, which together made up a slightly modified ARM-PCR procedure. For roughly 10 cycles apiece, the opening two PCR rounds ran with TRBV1-TRBV30 forward primers and a C-beta reverse primer. TCRdb used MiXCR to reprocess the multiplex PCR reads, holding one entry per CDR3 protein. The sample includes around 47,000 distinct CDR3 sequences, 73% of them seen just once. Whole-study findings and limits: Only around 7.5-24% of top clones occurred in all five tumor regions.

Each 20-30 mg portion of unsorted bulk tissue served as the source for co-extraction of RNA and DNA. None of the patients had received treatment, and all had chronic HBV infection. CDR1 and CDR2 (germline): SGHDT, YYEEEE. This CDR3 contains 14 residues. This receptor was taken from a man aged 35-49 years with primary liver carcinoma and hepatitis B virus infection. The chain uses TRBV5-6 and TRBJ2-5, with TRBD2 matching 9 bases. Sample: liver tumor tissue from sampling region 2. The subset denotes: tumor region T2, inferior pole. CDR3 DNA: TGTGCCAGCAACTTGGGCGGGAGGGGAGAGACCCAGAACTTC. Translated, it gives CASNLGGRGETQNF.